Presented here are 19 T cell receptor beta chains from one specimen sequenced in a study of blood T cell repertoires in COVID-19. TCRdb's table, derived via immunoSEQ multiplex PCR, lists solely in-frame clones and lacks some. The sample includes tens of thousands of clones, 80% to 90% of them seen just once. Material for sequencing was peripheral blood. The receptors derive from a woman aged 60 to 75 with acute or convalescent COVID-19.

The gene calls are TRBV29-1 and TRBJ1-6; no clear D. The CDR3 runs 11 residues. Trimming shortened V by 3 bases and J by 14 bases, and 11 bases separated the two germline ends. Per the germline V gene, CDR1 is SQVTM and CDR2 is ANQGSEA. CDR3 nucleotide sequence: TGCAGCGTTGACGATGCTGGAGCCCTCCACTTT. This gives the protein CSVDDAGALHF.

CDR3 sequence: CASRTGQTYNEQFF. CDR3 coding DNA: TGTGCCAGCAGAACAGGGCAAACCTACAATGAGCAGTTCTTC. The rearrangement joins TRBV6-5 to TRBJ2-1; maybe TRBD1 (6 bases). V shed 6 bases and J shed 2 bases, with 11 bases lying between them. This CDR3 is 14 amino acids long. Germline assignment: CDR1 MNHEY and CDR2 SVGAGI.

This chain connects TRBV15 to TRBJ1-1; a weak D match, TRBD1 (6 bases). Trimming cost V 2 bases and J 6 bases, with 10 bases left between them. The CDR3 is made up of 13 amino acids. The V gene's germline CDR1 is LNHNV and CDR2 YYDKDF (reference sequence). The CDR3 bases are TGTGCCACCAGCAGATTGCAGGGGCCTGAAGCTTTCTTT. Translating gives CATSRLQGPEAFF.

The chain has TRBV19 and TRBJ2-1; 12 bases agree with TRBD2. Germline V gives CDR1 LNHDA, CDR2 SQIVND (reference sequence). CDR3 size: 15 residues. Trimming removed 1 base from V and 5 bases from J; junction bases left unmatched: 0. The CDR3, as DNA: TGTGCCAGTAGTATAGGGACTAGCGGGAACAATGAGCAGTTCTTC. Translation: CASSIGTSGNNEQFF.

The sample holds a few counts of this clone. The chain links TRBV4-1 to TRBJ2-5; 10 bases map to TRBD2. The CDR3 loop spans 17 amino acids. Germline CDR1 and CDR2: MGHRA and YSYEKL. The trim removed 0 bases at V and 2 bases at J, leaving 6 bases unmatched. The CDR3 is CASSQDRASGRQETQYF. CDR3 nucleotides: TGCGCCAGCAGCCAAGATCGGGCTAGCGGGAGACAAGAGACCCAGTACTTC.

V gene TRBV30 combines with J gene TRBJ2-3; TRBD2 matches 7 bases. The CDR3 is made up of 19 amino acids. The germline CDR1 and CDR2 sequences are GTSNPN and SVGIG (reference sequence). V shed 0 bases, J shed 4 bases, and the junction held 19 bases outside the gene matches. In nucleotides, the CDR3 is TGTGCCTGGAGTGTACTTTCTGCGGGAGCGGGTTATAGGGCAGATACGCAGTATTTT. It encodes CAWSVLSAGAGYRADTQYF.

The chain combines TRBV7-3 with TRBJ1-1, with 11 positions matching TRBD1. This CDR3 has 16 residues. Germline CDR1 is SGHTA and CDR2 is FQGTGA. J gave up 4 bases and V 2 bases, and 6 bases lay outside the gene matches. The CDR3 DNA reads TGTGCCAGCAGCTTATGGGACAGGGGGTCTGGCACTGAAGCTTTCTTT. Its protein is CASSLWDRGSGTEAFF.

This rearrangement joins TRBV6-1 to TRBJ1-1; the D is unclear. The germline V gene encodes CDR1 MNHNS and CDR2 SASEGT. The germline V and J ends were trimmed by 3 bases and 4 bases, with 12 bases remaining between them. The CDR3 totals 14 residues. The CDR3 region has the DNA TGTGCCAGCAGTGACCCCATAGAGATCACTGAAGCTTTCTTT. This gives the protein CASSDPIEITEAFF.

This clone was detected only a few times. This rearrangement joins TRBV5-1 to TRBJ2-2; a possible D gene is TRBD2 (5 bases). V lost 0 bases and J lost 1, with 7 bases in between. Looked up from germline, CDR1 is SGHRS and CDR2 is YFSETQ. The CDR3 is made up of 15 amino acids. The CDR3 sequence: CASSLGTLNTGELFF. The DNA for the CDR3 is TGCGCCAGCAGCTTGGGGACTTTGAACACCGGGGAGCTGTTTTTT.

J is TRBJ1-5 and V is TRBV7-6; D gene ambiguous. Germline V gene data show CDR1 as SGHVS and CDR2 as FNYEAQ. CDR3 length: 14 amino acids. The ends were cut back, 1 base at V and 3 bases at J, with 7 bases in the middle. CDR3 in amino acids: CASSLEQPNQPQHF. The CDR3 region has the DNA TGTGCCAGCAGCTTAGAACAGCCCAATCAGCCCCAGCATTTT. Using reference TRBV7-6 and TRBJ1-5 for the parts outside the CDR3, the full variable domain is GAGVSQSPRYKVTKRGQDVALRCDPISGHVSLYWYRQALGQGPEFLTYFNYEAQQDKSGLPNDRFSAERPEGSISTLTIQRTEQRDSAMYRCASSLEQPNQPQHFGDGTRLSIL.

The CDR3 loop reads CASSPNRGRTEAFF. The CDR3 DNA reads TGTGCCAGCAGCCCAAACAGGGGGCGGACTGAAGCTTTCTTT. V is TRBV5-4 and J is TRBJ1-1; 9 nucleotides agree with TRBD1. V lost 4 bases to trimming and J lost 5 bases; unmatched junction nucleotides: 6. This CDR3 region has 14 residues. Germline lookup yields CDR1 SGHNT and CDR2 YYREEE (reference sequence).

The chain combines TRBV21-1 with TRBJ2-7; the table assigns TRBD2, which was not confirmed against the DNA. TRBV21-1 is assigned pseudogene status. This CDR3 has 16 residues. The CDR3, as DNA: TGTGCCGGGTACAGGGAGGAGGGCGGGGGGGCCTACGAGCAGTACTTC. It yields the protein CAGYREEGGGAYEQYF.

This clone showed up just once. The rearrangement uses TRBV7-9 and TRBJ2-2; possibly TRBD2 for D (6 bases). Germline V gene lookup returns CDR1 SEHNR and CDR2 FQNEAQ (reference sequence). Trimming took off 5 bases at V and 11 bases at J, with 18 bases between the two ends. There are 14 residues in the CDR3. This CDR3 reads CASSHPRRGLELFF. The CDR3 DNA sequence: TGTGCCAGCAGCCACCCCCGACGGGGACTTGAGCTGTTTTTT.

This clone was seen only a few times. The J gene is TRBJ1-1, the V gene TRBV12-5; D remains unclear. The V gene's germline CDR1 is LGHNT and CDR2 FRNRAP. The CDR3 loop spans 13 amino acids. V was trimmed by 2 bases and J by 6 bases, leaving 10 bases between them. CDR3 amino acids: CASGLSGSAEAFF. As DNA, the CDR3 is TGTGCTAGTGGTTTGTCGGGGTCGGCTGAAGCTTTCTTT.

This chain joins TRBV27 and TRBJ2-1, with 12 bases identical to TRBD2. The CDR3 spans 15 residues. Germline V gene sequence: CDR1 MNHEY, CDR2 SMNVEV (reference sequence). Trimming removed 2 bases from V and 7 bases from J; junction bases left unmatched: 3. The CDR3 region is CASSLLLAGGNEQFF. In DNA form, the CDR3 reads TGTGCCAGCAGTTTACTGCTAGCGGGAGGGAATGAGCAGTTCTTC.

The chain employs TRBV4-1 and TRBJ1-5, with D uncertain. V dropped 2 bases and J dropped 7 bases, with 9 bases sitting between them. Germline V lookup: CDR1 MGHRA, CDR2 YSYEKL. This CDR3 has 13 amino acids. CDR3 amino acids: CASSQIREQPQHF. DNA of the CDR3: TGCGCCAGCAGCCAAATACGGGAACAGCCCCAGCATTTT.

The sample holds one count of this clone. The genes are TRBV4-1 and TRBJ1-1; D is ambiguous. The germline CDR1 and CDR2 sequences are MGHRA and YSYEKL. The CDR3 spans 16 residues. The V end was cut by 1 base, the J end by 11 bases, with 23 bases between. The CDR3 nucleotides are TGCGCCAGCAGCCAAGTCACAGTAACGAAGGTGGATAAGGCTTTCTTT. This codes for CASSQVTVTKVDKAFF.

V usage is TRBV5-6 and J usage is TRBJ1-2; no clear D gene. The germline V and J ends were trimmed by 4 bases and 5 bases, with 9 bases remaining between them. The CDR3 runs 12 residues. CDR1 is SGHDT, CDR2 YYEEEE, per germline. CDR3 coding DNA: TGTGCCAGCAGCCCTCGGGAGTATGGCTACACCTTC. As protein: CASSPREYGYTF.

This clone was counted between two and nine times. The V call is TRBV5-1, the J call TRBJ2-7; 7 positions match TRBD2. The CDR3 runs to 16 residues. From germline, CDR1 is SGHRS and CDR2 YFSETQ. V was pared by 4 bases and J by 2 bases, with 12 bases of the junction left unmatched. CDR3 residues: CASSGGGVIPTYEQYF. In DNA, the CDR3 is TGCGCCAGCAGCGGGGGAGGGGTTATCCCCACCTACGAGCAGTACTTC.